One sample yielded the 29 T cell receptor beta chains listed below, sequenced in a study of blood T cell repertoires in COVID-19. Sequencing used immunoSEQ multiplex PCR; TCRdb keeps in-frame clones, though not all of them. The sample carries 200,000 to 250,000 clones, 84% recorded once. Specimen: PBMCs or T cells enriched from blood (not recorded which). Receptors were obtained from a woman in her thirties or forties who had recovered from COVID-19.

This clone was observed a few times. This rearrangement joins TRBV9 to TRBJ2-7, with TRBD2 matching 11 bases. This CDR3 has 15 residues. Germline V CDR1 and CDR2: SGDLS, YYNGEE. With 4 bases clipped from V and 2 bases from J, the junction kept 5 bases outside the gene matches. The CDR3 loop is CASSFGTSGTYEQYF. CDR3 in DNA: TGTGCCAGCAGCTTTGGGACTAGCGGCACCTACGAGCAGTACTTC.

J is TRBJ2-1 and V is TRBV15; D might be TRBD2 (5 bases). With 5 bases removed from V and 6 bases from J, the gap between germline ends came to 14 bases. CDR1 and CDR2 from the germline V gene are LNHNV and YYDKDF (reference sequence). The CDR3 length is 14 residues. The CDR3 region has the DNA TGTGCCACCAGCCGAACTAGTAGTTCCAATGAGCAGTTCTTC. It specifies CATSRTSSSNEQFF.

In its sample, this clone was seen once. The genes are TRBV28 and TRBJ2-7; TRBD2 aligns across 7 bases. Germline V lookup: CDR1 MDHEN, CDR2 SYDVKM. Germline trimming cut 7 bases from V and 2 bases from J; bases unmatched to any gene: 5. The CDR3 contains 13 residues. The chain's CDR3 is CASTGGGTYEQYF. Here the CDR3 DNA reads TGTGCCAGCACCGGCGGGGGAACCTACGAGCAGTACTTC.

The chain recombines TRBV4-1 with TRBJ1-1; D not certain. The CDR3 consists of 13 residues. Germline V gives CDR1 MGHRA, CDR2 YSYEKL. V was clipped by 2 bases and J by 0 bases, with 4 bases between them. CDR3 DNA: TGCGCCAGCAGCCAATATTTGAACACTGAAGCTTTCTTT. Translation gives CASSQYLNTEAFF.

The V gene is TRBV5-1, the J gene TRBJ2-2; tentatively, D is TRBD2 (6 bases). In germline, CDR1 is SGHRS, CDR2 YFSETQ. V shed 3 bases and J shed 1 base, with 10 bases lying between them. This CDR3 spans 15 amino acids. CDR3 bases: TGCGCCAGCAGCTCCTATAGCGGGAACACCGGGGAGCTGTTTTTT. This gives the protein CASSSYSGNTGELFF. Complete variable domain (other parts from reference TRBV5-1 and TRBJ2-2): KAGVTQTPRYLIKTRGQQVTLSCSPISGHRSVSWYQQTPGQGLQFLFEYFSETQRNKGNFPGRFSGRQFSNSRSEMNVSTLELGDSALYLCASSSYSGNTGELFFGEGSRLTVL.

The V gene is TRBV9, the J gene TRBJ2-3; 8 bases line up with TRBD2. Germline V gene sequence: CDR1 SGDLS, CDR2 YYNGEE. The CDR3 spans 17 residues. V lost 3 bases and J lost 0; bases outside the gene matches: 9. The CDR3 DNA follows: TGTGCCAGCAGCGGGACTAGCAGAGAGCTTAGCACAGATACGCAGTATTTT. It encodes CASSGTSRELSTDTQYF.

The chain couples TRBV29-1 to TRBJ2-3, with D perhaps TRBD2 (6 bases). V dropped 2 bases and J dropped 4 bases, with 16 bases sitting between them. CDR1 and CDR2 from the germline V gene are SQVTM and ANQGSEA. The CDR3 covers 15 residues. The CDR3 region is CSVEYLTGEADTQYF. In nucleotides, the CDR3 is TGCAGCGTTGAATATCTAACGGGAGAGGCAGATACGCAGTATTTT.

This clone was seen once. The V and J genes are TRBV7-9 and TRBJ2-2; tentatively, D is TRBD2 (8 bases). The CDR3 runs to 16 residues. Germline V gives CDR1 SEHNR, CDR2 FQNEAQ (reference sequence). Trimming cost V 2 bases and J 4 bases, with 14 bases left between them. This CDR3 is CASSLNGGDSTGELFF. CDR3 in DNA: TGTGCCAGCAGCTTAAACGGGGGGGACAGCACCGGGGAGCTGTTTTTT.

The chain combines TRBV6-4 with TRBJ2-2, with D possibly being TRBD1 (6 bases). CDR1 is MRHNA, CDR2 SNTAGT, per germline. The CDR3 loop spans 15 amino acids. The V end lost 3 bases, the J end lost 4 bases, and 12 bases lay between the germline ends. This chain's CDR3 is CASSETGLGTGELFF. CDR3 DNA sequence: TGTGCCAGCAGTGAGACAGGTCTTGGCACCGGGGAGCTGTTTTTT.

This chain connects TRBV15 to TRBJ2-1; TRBD2 matches at 13 bases. Per germline, CDR1 LNHNV and CDR2 YYDKDF (reference sequence). J was trimmed by 5 bases and V by 0 bases; bases with no gene match: 7. This CDR3 is 18 amino acids long. CDR3 region: CATSRETSGRAFDNEQFF. In nucleotides, the CDR3 is TGTGCCACCAGCAGAGAAACTAGCGGGAGGGCCTTCGACAATGAGCAGTTCTTC.

The rearrangement links TRBV27 to TRBJ2-6; weak D call: TRBD1 (6 bases). The length of the CDR3 is 15 residues. Germline V gene sequence: CDR1 MNHEY, CDR2 SMNVEV (reference sequence). Trimming removed 4 bases at V and 8 bases at J, with 15 bases between. CDR3 sequence: CASSSRQVRTNVLTF. For the CDR3, the DNA is TGTGCCAGCAGTTCCCGACAGGTTCGGACCAACGTCCTGACTTTC.

The sample holds one count of this clone. V usage is TRBV28 and J usage is TRBJ2-3; 8 nucleotides align to TRBD2. Losses at the gene ends were 7 bases for V and 1 base for J; bases not matched to a gene: 4. The CDR3 is 14 residues long. Germline assignment: CDR1 MDHEN and CDR2 SYDVKM. The CDR3 protein is CASIKLAGTDTQYF. In DNA, the CDR3 is TGTGCCAGCATTAAACTAGCGGGCACAGATACGCAGTATTTT. Combining the CDR3 with reference TRBV28 and TRBJ2-3 gives the whole variable domain DVKVTQSSRYLVKRTGEKVFLECVQDMDHENMFWYRQDPGLGLRLIYFSYDVKMKEKGDIPEGYSVSREKKERFSLILESASTNQTSMYLCASIKLAGTDTQYFGPGTRLTVL.

V usage is TRBV7-9 and J usage is TRBJ2-2; 8 bases match TRBD1. The CDR3 runs to 14 residues. The V and J ends lost 5 bases and 7 bases, in that order; junction bases with no gene match: 6. Germline assignment: CDR1 SEHNR and CDR2 FQNEAQ (reference sequence). The CDR3 sequence: CASSTRQGRGELFF. CDR3 sequence (DNA): TGTGCCAGCAGCACCAGACAGGGGCGCGGGGAGCTGTTTTTT.

The rearrangement joins TRBV4-1 to TRBJ2-3; 7 nucleotides align to TRBD1. CDR1 MGHRA and CDR2 YSYEKL come from the germline V gene. V shed 5 bases, J shed 3 bases, and the junction held 17 bases outside the gene matches. CDR3 length: 18 amino acids. The CDR3 loop is CASSAKSPGGLLTDTQYF. For the CDR3, the DNA is TGCGCCAGCAGCGCCAAAAGCCCAGGGGGATTACTGACAGATACGCAGTATTTT.

The rearrangement uses TRBV5-6 and TRBJ2-2; TRBD2 is a possible D gene (6 bases). The CDR3 consists of 18 residues. Trimming cost V 2 bases and J 3 bases, with 20 bases left between them. Per germline, CDR1 SGHDT and CDR2 YYEEEE. CDR3 amino acids: CASSFLPGTQRDTGELFF. The CDR3 coding sequence is TGTGCCAGCAGCTTTTTACCCGGGACTCAGAGGGACACCGGGGAGCTGTTTTTT.

This clone showed up just once. The rearrangement links TRBV7-7 to TRBJ2-1; D is perhaps TRBD2 (7 bases). This CDR3 is 14 amino acids long. V lost 5 bases and J lost 10, with 18 bases in between. Germline CDR1 reads SSHAT; CDR2 reads FNYEAQ (reference sequence). The CDR3 region is CASSLAEGGGEQFF. The CDR3 region has the DNA TGTGCCAGCAGCCTGGCGGAGGGCGGGGGCGAGCAGTTCTTC.

The rearrangement uses TRBV6-1 and TRBJ2-5; 14 bases agree with TRBD2. The CDR3 runs 19 residues. Unmatched junction bases numbered 19, after V lost 3 bases and J lost 10 bases. Germline values: CDR1 MNHNS, CDR2 SASEGT. CDR3 residues: CASSDLIIREGLAGEDQYF. The DNA for the CDR3 is TGTGCCAGCAGTGATTTAATAATCAGGGAGGGACTAGCGGGAGAAGACCAGTACTTC.

This chain connects TRBV7-9 to TRBJ1-5, with D possibly being TRBD1 (5 bases). There are 13 residues in the CDR3. CDR1 SEHNR and CDR2 FQNEAQ come from the germline V gene (reference sequence). V was clipped by 4 bases and J by 4 bases, with 8 bases between them. CDR3 loop: CASSSQGNQPQHF. The CDR3 bases are TGTGCCAGCAGCTCGCAGGGAAATCAGCCCCAGCATTTT.

This sequence joins TRBV7-9 and TRBJ1-1, with TRBD1 identical over 7 bases. There are 14 residues in the CDR3. Germline CDR1 and CDR2: SEHNR and FQNEAQ (reference sequence). With V trimmed by 3 bases and J by 4 bases, 5 bases remained unmatched. CDR3 protein: CASSFRQGGTEAFF. CDR3 coding DNA: TGTGCCAGCAGCTTCAGACAGGGAGGCACTGAAGCTTTCTTT.

The chain joins TRBV18 to TRBJ1-5; D gene uncertain. There are 15 residues in the CDR3. Looked up from germline, CDR1 is KGHSH and CDR2 is LQKENI. V dropped 2 bases and J dropped 3 bases, with 11 bases sitting between them. The CDR3 loop is CASSPGTGNNQPQHF. DNA of the CDR3: TGTGCCAGCTCACCAGGCACGGGAAACAATCAGCCCCAGCATTTT.

The J gene is TRBJ2-7, the V gene TRBV4-3; tentative D call: TRBD2 (6 bases). Germline loops: CDR1 LGHNA, CDR2 YSLEER. CDR3 length: 16 residues. V was clipped by 3 bases and J by 2 bases, with 17 bases between them. CDR3 region: CASSQTPPGDPYEQYV. For the CDR3, the DNA is TGCGCCAGCAGCCAGACCCCCCCGGGAGATCCCTACGAGCAGTACGTC.

The CDR3, as DNA: TGTGCCAGCAGTGTCCGAGAGACCCAGTACTTC. Translating it yields CASSVRETQYF. The genes are TRBV12-3 or TRBV12-4 and TRBJ2-5; D is undetermined. The V end lost 5 bases, the J end lost 4 bases, and 5 bases lay between the germline ends. The CDR3 extends over 11 amino acids.

This clone came up many times. The J gene is TRBJ1-2, the V gene TRBV29-1, with TRBD1 matching 10 bases. The J segment lost 6 bases and the V segment lost 7 bases, leaving 11 bases of the junction unmatched. The CDR3 runs to 14 residues. Germline V lookup: CDR1 SQVTM, CDR2 ANQGSEA. The CDR3 sequence is CSAYLGTGVNGYTF. The CDR3 DNA follows: TGCAGCGCTTATCTCGGGACAGGGGTAAATGGCTACACCTTC.

V and J are TRBV19 and TRBJ2-7, with 7 bases fitting TRBD2. The CDR3 contains 14 residues. Trimming cost V 5 bases and J 2 bases; bases outside gene matches: 6. The germline V gene has CDR1 LNHDA and CDR2 SQIVND (reference sequence). CDR3 nucleotide sequence: TGTGCCAGTAGTTCAGGACTAGGAACCTACGAGCAGTACTTC. Its translation: CASSSGLGTYEQYF.

The rearrangement links TRBV6-5 to TRBJ2-1, with TRBD2 matching 10 bases. CDR1 and CDR2 (germline): MNHEY, SVGAGI. CDR3 size: 15 residues. J gave up 9 bases and V 2 bases, and 7 bases lay outside the gene matches. CDR3 sequence reads: CASSYRLAGVGEQFF. The DNA for the CDR3 is TGTGCCAGCAGTTACCGGCTAGCGGGAGTCGGTGAGCAGTTCTTC.

The rearrangement links TRBV6-5 to TRBJ2-5; no definite D call. V was clipped by 4 bases and J by 4 bases, with 10 bases between them. Looked up from germline, CDR1 is MNHEY and CDR2 is SVGAGI. This CDR3 spans 13 amino acids. The CDR3 reads CASSSSLGETQYF. The DNA of the CDR3 is TGTGCCAGCAGTTCTAGTTTGGGAGAGACCCAGTACTTC.

The chain carries TRBV11-2 and TRBJ2-2; perhaps TRBD2 as D (5 bases). The V gene lost 0 bases and the J gene lost 1 base, with 6 bases spanning the gap. The V gene's germline CDR1 is SGHAT and CDR2 FQNNGV. The CDR3 length is 15 residues. The CDR3 loop reads CASSLEGRNTGELFF. For the CDR3, the DNA is TGTGCCAGCAGCTTAGAAGGGAGGAACACCGGGGAGCTGTTTTTT.

V usage is TRBV12-5 and J usage is TRBJ2-1, with a tentative D call TRBD1 (5 bases). Trimming removed 0 bases from V and 8 bases from J, with 14 bases in between. CDR1 LGHNT and CDR2 FRNRAP come from the germline V gene. The length of the CDR3 is 15 residues. In DNA form, the CDR3 reads TGTGCTAGTGGTTTGGTATTGGGCGTAGGGGATGAGCAGTTCTTC. Translation: CASGLVLGVGDEQFF. The variable domain in full, with the rest retrieved from reference TRBV12-5 and TRBJ2-1, is DARVTQTPRHKVTEMGQEVTMRCQPILGHNTVFWYRQTMMQGLELLAYFRNRAPLDDSGMPKDRFSAEMPDATLATLKIQPSEPRDSAVYFCASGLVLGVGDEQFFGPGTRLTVL.

The rearrangement joins TRBV5-6 to TRBJ1-3; D ambiguous. Trimming left V 4 bases short and J 4 bases short, with 12 bases between. The CDR3 runs 14 residues. CDR1 is SGHDT and CDR2 is YYEEEE in the germline V gene. The CDR3 loop is CASSTSWSGNTIYF. CDR3 nucleotides: TGTGCCAGCAGCACTTCCTGGTCGGGAAACACCATATATTTT.